This T cell receptor (beta chain) was found in a study of blood T cell repertoires in COVID-19. Background on the study: From T cells, B-cell-depleted T cells, or PBMCs came the material, which was cDNA or gDNA.

Authors' data handling: The assay estimated nucleated cells by amplifying reference gene primers. Repertoires were generated with immunoSEQ multiplex PCR, while TCRdb's copy carries only in-frame clones and drops some. V and J calls plus clone size are reproduced from that table; the DNA served to infer D and trimming. The sample lists 95,000 to 150,000 clones; about 88% were seen once. Germline V lookup: CDR1 LGHNT, CDR2 FRNRAP. The V and J ends lost 11 bases and 1 base, in that order; junction bases with no gene match: 1. The CDR3 consists of 12 residues. Sequencing was carried out using peripheral blood. The J gene is TRBJ2-3, the V gene TRBV12-5, with TRBD2 identical over 9 bases. This sequence was found in a human donor in a cohort sampled during active COVID-19. CDR3 sequence (DNA): TGTGCTGCTAGCGGGGGCACAGATACGCAGTATTTT. It specifies CAASGGTDTQYF.